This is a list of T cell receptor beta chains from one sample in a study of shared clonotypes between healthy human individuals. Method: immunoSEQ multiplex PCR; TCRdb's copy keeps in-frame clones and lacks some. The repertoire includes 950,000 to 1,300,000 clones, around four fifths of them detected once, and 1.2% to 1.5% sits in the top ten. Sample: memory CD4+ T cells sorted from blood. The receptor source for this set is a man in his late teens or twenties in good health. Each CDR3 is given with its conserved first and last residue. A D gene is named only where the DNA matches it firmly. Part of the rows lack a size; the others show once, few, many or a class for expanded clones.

CASSPGDFYNSPLHF | TGCGCCAGCAGCCCCGGGGACTTCTATAATTCACCCCTCCACTTT | TRBV5-1 | - | - | TRBJ1-6
CASISLSGGGGLFF | TGTGCCAGCATCTCCCTTTCAGGGGGAGGAGGGCTGTTTTTT | TRBV6-5 | - | TRBD1 | TRBJ1-4
CASSDSWAGERTNYGYTF | TGCGCCAGCAGTGATAGCTGGGCAGGGGAGAGGACTAACTATGGCTACACCTTC | TRBV10-1 | - | - | TRBJ1-2
CASSLGAGGPYEQYF | TGTGCCAGCAGTTTAGGAGCAGGGGGGCCCTACGAGCAGTACTTC | TRBV27 | - | - | TRBJ2-7
CASSYSDRGEQYF | TGTGCCAGCAGTTACTCCGACAGGGGGGAGCAGTACTTC | TRBV6-5 | - | TRBD1 | TRBJ2-7
CAISEGALAGGEQYF | TGTGCCATCAGTGAAGGGGCTCTAGCGGGAGGCGAGCAGTACTTC | TRBV10-3 | - | TRBD2 | TRBJ2-7
CASSSQGSGANVLTF | TGTGCCAGCAGTTCACAGGGCTCTGGGGCCAACGTCCTGACTTTC | TRBV27 | - | - | TRBJ2-6
CASRGASGTDTQYF | TGTGCCAGCAGGGGGGCTAGCGGCACAGATACGCAGTATTTT | TRBV6-6 | few | - | TRBJ2-3
CASSRGSNTGELFF | TGTGCCAGCAGCCGGGGGTCGAACACCGGGGAGCTGTTTTTT | TRBV7-9 | - | - | TRBJ2-2
CASSLEGLGKETQYF | TGCGCCAGCAGCTTGGAAGGACTAGGGAAGGAGACCCAGTACTTC | TRBV5-1 | - | TRBD2 | TRBJ2-5